The 27 T cell receptor beta chains in this list originate from one sample, sequenced in a study of T cell responses to AZD1222 COVID-19 vaccine. The assay was immunoSEQ multiplex PCR, and TCRdb's table has in-frame clones only and misses some. This sample has tens of thousands of clones; approximately 80% occur once, and the top ten carry around 20%. The specimen was peripheral blood, collected on day 0 of AZD1222 vaccination. These receptors all stem from an adult in good health.

This clone was detected only once. The chain links TRBV15 to TRBJ2-5, with D perhaps TRBD2 (5 bases). This CDR3 region has 14 residues. The V end was cut by 0 bases, the J end by 5 bases, with 10 bases between. In germline, CDR1 is LNHNV, CDR2 YYDKDF (reference sequence). DNA for the CDR3: TGTGCCACCAGCAGAGATCCCGGGATTGAGACCCAGTACTTC. Translation: CATSRDPGIETQYF.

This chain joins TRBV5-1 and TRBJ2-7, with D possibly matching TRBD1 (6 bases). This CDR3 has 15 residues. CDR1 is SGHRS, CDR2 YFSETQ, per germline. The V gene lost 0 bases and the J gene lost 4 bases, with 14 bases spanning the gap. CDR3 sequence: CASSLGGGSEYEQYF. The CDR3, as DNA: TGCGCCAGCAGCTTGGGTGGGGGCTCGGAGTACGAGCAGTACTTC.

The CDR3 loop reads CASSPDRGRRSEQYF. DNA for the CDR3: TGTGCCAGCAGTCCCGACAGGGGGCGCAGGTCCGAGCAGTACTTC. This chain links TRBV6-5 with TRBJ2-7, with 10 bases that match TRBD1. Trimming at V came to 5 bases and at J to 6 bases, leaving 10 bases not matched to a gene. Germline CDR1 is MNHEY and CDR2 is SVGAGI. This CDR3 has 15 amino acids.

V gene TRBV2 combines with J gene TRBJ1-5; TRBD1 might be the D (6 bases). The CDR3 extends over 15 amino acids. V lost 6 bases and J 0 bases, leaving 12 bases between the germline ends. Germline V gives CDR1 SNHLY, CDR2 FYNNEI. The CDR3 nucleotides are TGTGCCAGCAGAGGGGACAACCATAGCAATCAGCCCCAGCATTTT. Its protein product is CASRGDNHSNQPQHF.

This clone appeared once. The J gene is TRBJ2-5, the V gene TRBV7-9; 12 bases agree with TRBD2. Germline values: CDR1 SEHNR, CDR2 FQNEAQ (reference sequence). The CDR3 has 15 residues. The junction had 4 bases not matched to a gene; V was cut back by 3 bases and J by 5 bases. CDR3 coding DNA: TGTGCCAGCAGCTTTGGACTAGCGGGGAGTGAGACCCAGTACTTC. It is translated as CASSFGLAGSETQYF.

The chain recombines TRBV27 with TRBJ2-1; 8 bases align to TRBD2. This CDR3 has 16 residues. Losses at the gene ends were 4 bases for V and 3 bases for J; bases not matched to a gene: 8. Germline CDR1 reads MNHEY; CDR2 reads SMNVEV (reference sequence). CDR3 amino acids: CASSWRLASRYNEQFF. In DNA, the CDR3 is TGTGCCAGCAGTTGGAGACTAGCGAGTCGCTACAATGAGCAGTTCTTC.

The chain couples TRBV19 to TRBJ1-2; the D gene is possibly TRBD1 (6 bases). V lost 4 bases, J lost 8 bases, and 17 bases lay in between. The germline V gene has CDR1 LNHDA and CDR2 SQIVND (reference sequence). The CDR3 length is 14 residues. CDR3 DNA sequence: TGTGCCAGTAGTACCCCGGGACATCTTTTGGGCTACACCTTC. As protein: CASSTPGHLLGYTF.

The V gene is TRBV5-6, the J gene TRBJ2-1; 9 bases line up with TRBD2. This CDR3 is 15 amino acids long. V trimming: 1 base; J trimming: 9 bases; junction bases outside the gene matches: 8. Germline V gene lookup returns CDR1 SGHDT and CDR2 YYEEEE. CDR3 DNA: TGTGCCAGCAGCTTGCCGGTAGCGGGAGAGGGTGAGCAGTTCTTC. Translating gives CASSLPVAGEGEQFF.

There are a few counts of this clone. This chain joins TRBV6-5 and TRBJ2-7; D may be TRBD2 (6 bases). The germline V and J ends were trimmed by 4 bases and 2 bases, with 9 bases remaining between them. This CDR3 region has 13 residues. Germline lookup yields CDR1 MNHEY and CDR2 SVGAGI. CDR3 protein: CASSLKRAYEQYF. CDR3 bases: TGTGCCAGCAGTTTAAAGCGGGCCTACGAGCAGTACTTC.

The chain combines TRBV6-5 with TRBJ2-1, with 9 bases matching TRBD2. With 7 bases clipped from V and 4 bases from J, the junction kept 8 bases outside the gene matches. The germline V gene has CDR1 MNHEY and CDR2 SVGAGI. There are 15 residues in the CDR3. This CDR3 reads CASILKRGVYNEQFF. DNA of the CDR3: TGTGCCAGCATCCTAAAGCGGGGGGTATACAATGAGCAGTTCTTC.

The rearrangement uses TRBV7-9 and TRBJ1-2; D uncertain. Trimming stripped 5 bases from V and 6 bases from J, with 16 bases between. The germline CDR1 and CDR2 sequences are SEHNR and FQNEAQ (reference sequence). CDR3 size: 14 residues. Written as DNA, the CDR3 is TGTGCCAGCAGCGGCAGGCGGGCTAAGGATGGCTACACCTTC. Translated, it gives CASSGRRAKDGYTF.

This clone was seen only once. The chain combines TRBV5-6 with TRBJ1-6; D is undetermined. Germline V lookup: CDR1 SGHDT, CDR2 YYEEEE. This CDR3 has 14 residues. Trimming removed 0 bases from V and 10 bases from J, with 11 bases in between. The CDR3: CASSLEGSRSPLHF. The CDR3, as DNA: TGTGCCAGCAGCTTGGAGGGCAGTAGATCACCCCTCCACTTT.

This chain uses TRBV25-1 with TRBJ1-3; D is unresolved. The CDR3 is 13 residues long. With 5 bases removed from V and 4 bases from J, the gap between germline ends came to 9 bases. CDR1 and CDR2 from the germline V gene are MGHDK and SYGVNS. CDR3 coding DNA: TGTGCCAGCAGTCGGGGAGGCGGAAACACCATATATTTT. This gives the protein CASSRGGGNTIYF.

This chain joins TRBV5-1 and TRBJ2-2; D is unresolved. The germline V gene encodes CDR1 SGHRS and CDR2 YFSETQ. This CDR3 contains 16 residues. V dropped 0 bases and J dropped 4 bases, with 13 bases sitting between them. The CDR3 spells CASSLVVGATTGELFF. CDR3 coding DNA: TGCGCCAGCAGCTTGGTGGTGGGCGCGACCACCGGGGAGCTGTTTTTT. The complete variable domain, with remaining parts taken from reference TRBV5-1 and TRBJ2-2, reads KAGVTQTPRYLIKTRGQQVTLSCSPISGHRSVSWYQQTPGQGLQFLFEYFSETQRNKGNFPGRFSGRQFSNSRSEMNVSTLELGDSALYLCASSLVVGATTGELFFGEGSRLTVL.

The chain links TRBV5-3 to TRBJ1-5; the D is unclear. Being an ORF, TRBV5-3 has a function that is uncertain. V was trimmed by 4 bases and J by 6 bases, leaving 17 bases between them. This CDR3 has 15 amino acids. CDR3 protein: CARSPNTANSQPQHF. The CDR3 bases are TGTGCCAGAAGCCCAAATACAGCCAACAGTCAGCCCCAGCATTTT.

The genes are TRBV7-8 and TRBJ2-3; tentatively, D is TRBD1 (5 bases). The CDR3 extends over 14 amino acids. V lost 5 bases, J lost 6 bases, and 15 bases lay in between. Germline CDR1 and CDR2: SGHVS and FQNEAQ. For the CDR3, the DNA is TGTGCCAGCAGCCCGGACCCCTCAGGGGATACGCAGTATTTT. Translating it yields CASSPDPSGDTQYF.

The CDR3: CASSLVPEKLFF. The CDR3 region has the DNA TGTGCCAGCAGCTTAGTGCCCGAAAAACTGTTTTTT. This chain joins TRBV7-9 and TRBJ1-4; no definite D call. The CDR3 loop spans 12 amino acids. Trimming took 1 base from V and 8 from J, leaving 5 bases between them. CDR1 SEHNR and CDR2 FQNEAQ come from the germline V gene (reference sequence).

The V call is TRBV11-2, the J call TRBJ2-7; D uncertain. From germline, CDR1 is SGHAT and CDR2 FQNNGV. The CDR3 is 14 residues long. V gave up 0 bases and J gave up 2 bases, with 8 bases separating them. This CDR3 reads CASSLDPGPYEQYF. CDR3 DNA: TGTGCCAGCAGCTTAGACCCAGGCCCCTACGAGCAGTACTTC.

The V call is TRBV5-5, the J call TRBJ2-2; the match to TRBD2 covers 10 bases. This CDR3 contains 16 residues. J gave up 1 base and V 0 bases, and 0 bases lay outside the gene matches. Germline V lookup: CDR1 SGHKS, CDR2 YYEKEE (reference sequence). CDR3 DNA sequence: TGTGCCAGCAGCTTGGGACTAGCGGGGAACACCGGGGAGCTGTTTTTT. Translating gives CASSLGLAGNTGELFF.

This clone has just a few counts. The chain employs TRBV6-5 and TRBJ1-3, with D unclear. The CDR3 runs 15 residues. The germline gives CDR1 MNHEY, CDR2 SVGAGI. V dropped 8 bases and J dropped 0 bases, with 14 bases sitting between them. The CDR3, as DNA: TGTGCCAGCCGAACGTCGACGGTCTCTGGAAACACCATATATTTT. Residues: CASRTSTVSGNTIYF.

The V gene is TRBV12-3 or TRBV12-4, the J gene TRBJ1-1; D is perhaps TRBD1 (5 bases). With 5 bases removed from V and 7 bases from J, the gap between germline ends came to 8 bases. This CDR3 comprises 11 residues. The CDR3 protein is CASSPGLEAFF. The CDR3 DNA reads TGTGCCAGCAGTCCGGGGCTTGAAGCTTTCTTT.

J is TRBJ1-5 and V is TRBV5-6, with D hard to call. The CDR3 covers 14 residues. Per germline, CDR1 SGHDT and CDR2 YYEEEE. The ends were cut back, 4 bases at V and 2 bases at J, with 10 bases in the middle. CDR3 sequence reads: CASSKADGNQPQHF. In DNA form, the CDR3 reads TGTGCCAGCAGCAAGGCAGACGGCAATCAGCCCCAGCATTTT.

This chain links TRBV19 with TRBJ2-3, with TRBD1 matching 7 bases. Looked up from germline, CDR1 is LNHDA and CDR2 is SQIVND (reference sequence). V was pared by 0 bases and J by 8 bases, with 2 bases of the junction left unmatched. This CDR3 contains 13 residues. DNA of the CDR3: TGTGCCAGTAGTATAGAGTCAGGGGGTACGCAGTATTTT. Amino acids: CASSIESGGTQYF. Combining the CDR3 with reference TRBV19 and TRBJ2-3 gives the whole variable domain DGGITQSPKYLFRKEGQNVTLSCEQNLNHDAMYWYRQDPGQGLRLIYYSQIVNDFQKGDIAEGYSVSREKKESFPLTVTSAQKNPTAFYLCASSIESGGTQYFGPGTRLTVL.

The J gene is TRBJ1-2, the V gene TRBV5-1, with no clear D. The length of the CDR3 is 12 residues. Germline V lookup: CDR1 SGHRS, CDR2 YFSETQ. V shed 0 bases and J shed 5 bases, with 5 bases lying between them. The CDR3: CASSLEGYGYTF. The CDR3 nucleotides read TGCGCCAGCAGCTTGGAAGGGTATGGCTACACCTTC. The full variable domain, with the rest looked up from reference TRBV5-1 and TRBJ1-2, is KAGVTQTPRYLIKTRGQQVTLSCSPISGHRSVSWYQQTPGQGLQFLFEYFSETQRNKGNFPGRFSGRQFSNSRSEMNVSTLELGDSALYLCASSLEGYGYTFGSGTRLTVV.

This clone was detected a few times. CDR3 amino acids: CASSLDARSTDTQYF. The CDR3 bases are TGTGCCAGTAGTCTTGACGCCCGTAGCACAGATACGCAGTATTTT. The J gene is TRBJ2-3, the V gene TRBV19, with D uncertain. Germline lookup yields CDR1 LNHDA and CDR2 SQIVND (reference sequence). V was cut by 5 bases and J by 0 bases, with 12 bases left in between. The CDR3 covers 15 residues.

This rearrangement joins TRBV4-1 to TRBJ2-1, with D possibly TRBD2 on 6 matching bases. The germline gives CDR1 MGHRA, CDR2 YSYEKL. V was pared by 0 bases and J by 6 bases, with 21 bases between. The CDR3 is 18 residues long. The CDR3 spells CASSQEGGVSFPANEQFF. DNA of the CDR3: TGCGCCAGCAGCCAAGAAGGAGGGGTGAGTTTCCCGGCCAATGAGCAGTTCTTC.

The CDR3 here is CAISDRQDNQPQHF. CDR3 coding DNA: TGTGCCATCAGTGACAGACAGGACAATCAGCCCCAGCATTTT. The rearrangement joins TRBV10-3 to TRBJ1-5; a weak D match, TRBD1 (6 bases). CDR3 size: 14 residues. Trimming cost V 3 bases and J 3 bases, with 9 bases left between them. Germline V lookup: CDR1 ENHRY, CDR2 SYGVKD.